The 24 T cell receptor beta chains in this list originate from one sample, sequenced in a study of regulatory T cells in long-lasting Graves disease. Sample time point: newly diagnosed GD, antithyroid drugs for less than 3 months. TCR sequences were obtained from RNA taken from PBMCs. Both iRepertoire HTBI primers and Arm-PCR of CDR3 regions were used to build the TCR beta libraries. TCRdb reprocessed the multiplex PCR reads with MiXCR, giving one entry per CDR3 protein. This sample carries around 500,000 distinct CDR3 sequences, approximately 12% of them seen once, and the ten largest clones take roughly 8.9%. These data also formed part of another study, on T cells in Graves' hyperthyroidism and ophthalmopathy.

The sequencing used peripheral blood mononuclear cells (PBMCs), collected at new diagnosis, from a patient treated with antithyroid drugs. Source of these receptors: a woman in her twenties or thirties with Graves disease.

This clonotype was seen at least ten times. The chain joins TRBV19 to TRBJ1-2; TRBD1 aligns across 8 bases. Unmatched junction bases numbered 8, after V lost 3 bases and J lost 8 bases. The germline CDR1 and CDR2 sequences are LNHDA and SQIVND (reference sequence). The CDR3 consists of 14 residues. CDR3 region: CASSMTGAIRGYTF. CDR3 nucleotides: TGTGCCAGTAGTATGACAGGGGCGATCCGGGGCTACACCTTC.

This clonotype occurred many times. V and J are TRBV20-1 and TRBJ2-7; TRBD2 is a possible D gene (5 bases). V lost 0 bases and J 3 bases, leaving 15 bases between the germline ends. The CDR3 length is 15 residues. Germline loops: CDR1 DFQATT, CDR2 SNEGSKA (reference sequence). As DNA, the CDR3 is TGCAGTGCTAGAGATTCGGAGGAGGCGGTCTACGAGCAGTACTTC. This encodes CSARDSEEAVYEQYF.

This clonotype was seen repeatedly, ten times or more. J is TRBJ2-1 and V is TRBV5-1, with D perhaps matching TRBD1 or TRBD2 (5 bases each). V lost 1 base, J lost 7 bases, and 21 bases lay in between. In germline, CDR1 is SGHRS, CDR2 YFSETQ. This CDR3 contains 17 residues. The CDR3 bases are TGCGCCAGCAGCTTGTTCCCCTCGGGGCAGGGAAGAAATGAGCAGTTCTTC. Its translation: CASSLFPSGQGRNEQFF.

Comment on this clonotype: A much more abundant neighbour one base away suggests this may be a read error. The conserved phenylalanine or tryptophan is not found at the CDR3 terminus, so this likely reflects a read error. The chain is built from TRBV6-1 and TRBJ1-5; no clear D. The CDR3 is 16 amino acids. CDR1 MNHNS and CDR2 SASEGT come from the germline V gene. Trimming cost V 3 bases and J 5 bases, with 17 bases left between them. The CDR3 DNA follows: TGTGCCAGCAGTGAGGTTATATGGGGTGCGGATCAGCCCCAGCATTCT. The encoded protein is CASSEVIWGADQPQHS.

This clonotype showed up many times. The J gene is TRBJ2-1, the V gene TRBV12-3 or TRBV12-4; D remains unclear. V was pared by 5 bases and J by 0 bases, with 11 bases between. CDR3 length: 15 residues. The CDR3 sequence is CASSISPSSYNEQFF. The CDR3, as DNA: TGTGCCAGCAGTATCAGCCCGAGCTCCTACAATGAGCAGTTCTTC.

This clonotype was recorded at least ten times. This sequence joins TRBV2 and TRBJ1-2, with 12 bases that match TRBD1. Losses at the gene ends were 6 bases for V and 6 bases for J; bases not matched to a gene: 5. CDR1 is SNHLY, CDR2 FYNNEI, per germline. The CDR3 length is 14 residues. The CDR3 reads CASRGTGGFDGYTF. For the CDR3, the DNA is TGTGCCAGCAGAGGGACAGGGGGCTTTGATGGCTACACCTTC.

CDR3: CASSLVAGLEDETQYF. The CDR3, as DNA: TGTGCCAGCAGCTTGGTCGCGGGACTAGAAGACGAGACCCAGTACTTC. The chain joins TRBV7-2 to TRBJ2-5; 8 positions match TRBD2. The germline CDR1 and CDR2 sequences are SGHTA and FQGNSA. This CDR3 has 16 amino acids. The V segment lost 3 bases and the J segment 5 bases; nucleotides outside the gene matches: 11.

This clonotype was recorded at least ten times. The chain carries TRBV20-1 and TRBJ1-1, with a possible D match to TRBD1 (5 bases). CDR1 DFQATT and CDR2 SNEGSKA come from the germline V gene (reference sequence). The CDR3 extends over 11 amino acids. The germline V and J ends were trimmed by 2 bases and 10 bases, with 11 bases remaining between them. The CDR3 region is CSARPSGGAFF. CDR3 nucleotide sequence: TGCAGTGCTAGACCTTCGGGGGGAGCTTTCTTT.

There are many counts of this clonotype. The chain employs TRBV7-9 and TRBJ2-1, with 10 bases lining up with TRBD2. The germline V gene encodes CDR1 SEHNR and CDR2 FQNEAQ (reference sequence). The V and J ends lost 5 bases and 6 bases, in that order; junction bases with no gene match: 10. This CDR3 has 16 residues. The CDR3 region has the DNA TGTGCCAGCAGCCCGCTAGCGGGAGTCGAGATCAATGAGCAGTTCTTC. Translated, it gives CASSPLAGVEINEQFF.

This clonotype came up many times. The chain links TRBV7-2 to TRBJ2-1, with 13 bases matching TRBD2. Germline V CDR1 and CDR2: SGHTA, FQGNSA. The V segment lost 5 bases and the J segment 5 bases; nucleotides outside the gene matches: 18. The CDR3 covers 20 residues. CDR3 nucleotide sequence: TGTGCCAGCAGCGCCCGGAAGACCTGGACTAGCGGGAGTTTGAACAATGAGCAGTTCTTC. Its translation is CASSARKTWTSGSLNNEQFF.

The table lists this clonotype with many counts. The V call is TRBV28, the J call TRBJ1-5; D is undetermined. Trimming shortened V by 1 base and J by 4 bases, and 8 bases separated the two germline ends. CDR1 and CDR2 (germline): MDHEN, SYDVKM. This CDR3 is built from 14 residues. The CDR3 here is CASSLSHLNQPQHF. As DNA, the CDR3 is TGTGCCAGCAGTTTATCCCACCTAAATCAGCCCCAGCATTTT.

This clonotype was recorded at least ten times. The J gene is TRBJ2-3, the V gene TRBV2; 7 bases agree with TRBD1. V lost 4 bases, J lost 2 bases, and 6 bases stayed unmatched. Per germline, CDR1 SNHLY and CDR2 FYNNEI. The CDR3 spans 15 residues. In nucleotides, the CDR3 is TGTGCCAGCAGTGCCCAGACAGGGTTCACAGATACGCAGTATTTT. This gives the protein CASSAQTGFTDTQYF.

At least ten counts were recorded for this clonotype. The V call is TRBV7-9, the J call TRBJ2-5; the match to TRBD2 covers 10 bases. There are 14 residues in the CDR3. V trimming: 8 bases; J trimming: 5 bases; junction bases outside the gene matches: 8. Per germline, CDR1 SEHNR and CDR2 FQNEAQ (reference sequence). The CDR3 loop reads CASGLAGVFETQYF. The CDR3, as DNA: TGTGCCAGCGGCCTAGCGGGGGTGTTCGAGACCCAGTACTTC. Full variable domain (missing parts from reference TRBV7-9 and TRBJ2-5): DTGVSQNPRHKITKRGQNVTFRCDPISEHNRLYWYRQTLGQGPEFLTYFQNEAQLEKSRLLSDRFSAERPKGSFSTLEIQRTEQGDSAMYLCASGLAGVFETQYFGPGTRLLVL.

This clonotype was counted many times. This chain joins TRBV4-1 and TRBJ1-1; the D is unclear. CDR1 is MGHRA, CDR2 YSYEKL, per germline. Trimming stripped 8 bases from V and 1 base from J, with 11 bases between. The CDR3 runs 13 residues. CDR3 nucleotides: TGCGCCAGCGGTGGGGTCCCGAACACTGAAGCTTTCTTT. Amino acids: CASGGVPNTEAFF.

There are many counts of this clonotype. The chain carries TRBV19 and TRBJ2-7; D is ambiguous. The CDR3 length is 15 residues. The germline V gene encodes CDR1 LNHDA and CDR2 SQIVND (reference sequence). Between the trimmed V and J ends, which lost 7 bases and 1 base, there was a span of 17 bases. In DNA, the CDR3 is TGTGCCAGTACCATGTCCTTTGGTGGATCCTACGAGCAGTACTTC. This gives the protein CASTMSFGGSYEQYF.

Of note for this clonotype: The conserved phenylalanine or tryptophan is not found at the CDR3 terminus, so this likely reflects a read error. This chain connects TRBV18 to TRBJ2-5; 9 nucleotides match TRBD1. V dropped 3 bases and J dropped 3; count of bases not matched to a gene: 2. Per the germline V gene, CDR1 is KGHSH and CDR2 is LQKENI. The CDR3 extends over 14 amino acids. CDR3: CASSPGTGKETQYL. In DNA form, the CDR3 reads TGTGCCAGCTCACCTGGGACAGGGAAAGAGACCCAGTACCTC.

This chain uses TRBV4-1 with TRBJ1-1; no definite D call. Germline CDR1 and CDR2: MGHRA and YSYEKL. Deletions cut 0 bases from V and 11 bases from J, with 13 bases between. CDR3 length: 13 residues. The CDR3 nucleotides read TGCGCCAGCAGCCAAGAAGGACTAGCCCGTGCTTTCTTT. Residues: CASSQEGLARAFF.

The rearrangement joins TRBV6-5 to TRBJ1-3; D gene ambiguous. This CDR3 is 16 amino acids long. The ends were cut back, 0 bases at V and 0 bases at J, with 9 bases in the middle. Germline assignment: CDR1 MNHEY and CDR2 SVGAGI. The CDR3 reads CASSYSSLSSGNTIYF. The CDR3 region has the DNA TGTGCCAGCAGTTACTCGAGTCTGAGCTCTGGAAACACCATATATTTT.

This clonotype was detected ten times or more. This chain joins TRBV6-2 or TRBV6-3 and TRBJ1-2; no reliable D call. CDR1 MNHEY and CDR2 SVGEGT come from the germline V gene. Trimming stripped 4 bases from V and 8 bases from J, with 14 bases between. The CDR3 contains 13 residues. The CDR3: CASSLGSRSGYTF. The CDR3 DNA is TGTGCCAGCAGTTTGGGCAGCCGCTCGGGCTACACCTTC.

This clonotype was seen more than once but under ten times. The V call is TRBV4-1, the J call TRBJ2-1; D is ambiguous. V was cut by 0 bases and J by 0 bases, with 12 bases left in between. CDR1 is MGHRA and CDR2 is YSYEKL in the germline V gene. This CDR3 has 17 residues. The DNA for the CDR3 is TGCGCCAGCAGCCAAGAGCACGTATCTAGCTCCTACAATGAGCAGTTCTTC. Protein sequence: CASSQEHVSSSYNEQFF.

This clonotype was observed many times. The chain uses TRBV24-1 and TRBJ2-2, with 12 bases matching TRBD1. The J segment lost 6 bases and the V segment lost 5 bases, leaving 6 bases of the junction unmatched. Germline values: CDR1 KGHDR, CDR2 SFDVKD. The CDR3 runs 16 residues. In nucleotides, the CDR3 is TGTGCCACCAGTGCCAAAGGGACAGGGGGCTCCGGGGAGCTGTTTTTT. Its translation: CATSAKGTGGSGELFF.

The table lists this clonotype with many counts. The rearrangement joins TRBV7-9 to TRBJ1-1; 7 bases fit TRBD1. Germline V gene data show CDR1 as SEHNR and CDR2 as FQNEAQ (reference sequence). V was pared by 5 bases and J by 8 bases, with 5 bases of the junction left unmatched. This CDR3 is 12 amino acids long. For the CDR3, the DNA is TGTGCCAGCAGCGAACAGGGGAGGGAAGCTTTCTTT. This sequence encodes CASSEQGREAFF.

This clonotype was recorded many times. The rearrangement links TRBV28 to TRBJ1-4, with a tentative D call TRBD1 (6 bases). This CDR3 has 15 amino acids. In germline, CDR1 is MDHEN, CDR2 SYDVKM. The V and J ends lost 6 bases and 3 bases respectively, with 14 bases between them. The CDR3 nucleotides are TGTGCCAGCAGCCTGGAACAGGGCTCTAATGAAAAACTGTTTTTT. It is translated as CASSLEQGSNEKLFF.

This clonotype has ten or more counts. CDR3 sequence (DNA): TGTGCCAGCAGCGCTCTGGACAGGGGACTTAATAACTATGGCTACACCTTC. Translated: CASSALDRGLNNYGYTF. The rearrangement links TRBV7-9 to TRBJ1-2; 9 positions match TRBD1. The germline V gene has CDR1 SEHNR and CDR2 FQNEAQ (reference sequence). Unmatched junction bases numbered 11, after V lost 5 bases and J lost 1 base. CDR3 size: 17 residues. The whole variable domain, remainder taken from reference TRBV7-9 and TRBJ1-2, is DTGVSQNPRHKITKRGQNVTFRCDPISEHNRLYWYRQTLGQGPEFLTYFQNEAQLEKSRLLSDRFSAERPKGSFSTLEIQRTEQGDSAMYLCASSALDRGLNNYGYTFGSGTRLTVV.